This is a list of T cell receptor beta chains from one sample in a study of T-cell reconstitution after alpha-beta-depleted transplantation in children. TCRdb re-called the PCR reads with MiXCR, one entry per CDR3 protein. In the table there are 150,000 to 250,000 distinct CDR3 sequences, 5% to 7.5% of which are singletons. The sequences come from PBMCs, collected before TCRalphabeta/CD19-depleted stem cell transplant. Source of these receptors: a girl under three years old with combined immunodeficiency, due to receive a stem cell transplant. Each CDR3 is given with its conserved first and last residue. A D gene is named only where the DNA matches it firmly. Not all rows give a size; the values are once, few, many and, for expanded clones, a class.

J: TRBJ1-2
D: NA
V: TRBV29-1
size: NA
DNA: TGCAGCGTTGACGGGGGGATCGACTTTAGTGGCTACACCTTC
CDR3: CSVDGGIDFSGYTF

J: TRBJ2-7
D: NA
V: TRBV28
size: NA
DNA: TGTGCCAGGAGCCCCGGACGGGCCTACGAGCAGTACTTC
CDR3: CARSPGRAYEQYF

J: TRBJ1-1
D: NA
V: TRBV6-6
size: many
DNA: TGTGCCACTCAGGCCGGCACTGAAGCTTTCTTT
CDR3: CATQAGTEAFF

J: TRBJ1-1
D: TRBD1
V: TRBV6-2/TRBV6-3
size: many
DNA: TGTGCCAGCAGCTCCAGGGGGGCGAACACTGAAGCTTTCTTT
CDR3: CASSSRGANTEAFF

J: TRBJ2-3
D: NA
V: TRBV7-9
size: many
DNA: TGTGCCAGCAGCTTCCCAGTGGAACCTAGCACAGATACGCAGTATTTT
CDR3: CASSFPVEPSTDTQYF

J: TRBJ1-2
D: NA
V: TRBV5-5
size: few
DNA: TGTGCCAGCAGCTGGGCCCCAGGGCTGGCCTATGGCTACACCTTC
CDR3: CASSWAPGLAYGYTF

J: TRBJ1-1
D: NA
V: TRBV4-2
size: many
DNA: TGTGCCAGCAGCCAAGAAGGGGGAGGCGGTGAAGCTTTCTTT
CDR3: CASSQEGGGGEAFF

J: TRBJ2-2
D: TRBD2
V: TRBV3-1
size: NA
DNA: TGTGCCAGCAGCCTCGGACTAGGGGATACCGGGGAGCTGTTTTTT
CDR3: CASSLGLGDTGELFF

J: TRBJ2-5
D: NA
V: TRBV7-2
size: few
DNA: TGTGCCAGCAGCTACCGGACTCCCTCGACCCAGTACTTC
CDR3: CASSYRTPSTQYF

J: TRBJ2-1
D: TRBD2
V: TRBV3-1
size: many
DNA: TGTGCCAGCAGCCCGGCAGCGGGAGGGCCCTACAATGAGCAGTTCTTC
CDR3: CASSPAAGGPYNEQFF

J: TRBJ2-7
D: NA
V: TRBV12-3/TRBV12-4
size: many
DNA: TGTGCCAGCAGCTGGACTGTCTACGAGCAGTACTTC
CDR3: CASSWTVYEQYF

J: TRBJ2-1
D: NA
V: TRBV7-9
size: NA
DNA: TGTGCCAGCAGCTTAGAATGGGGGGATGAGCAGTTCTTC
CDR3: CASSLEWGDEQFF

J: TRBJ2-2
D: NA
V: TRBV6-5
size: many
DNA: TGTGCCAGCAGTTACAGTACAATTAACACCGGGGAGCTGTTTTTT
CDR3: CASSYSTINTGELFF

J: TRBJ2-7
D: NA
V: TRBV10-3
size: many
DNA: TGTGCCATCAGTGACAGAGTTGCCTACGAGCAGTACTTC
CDR3: CAISDRVAYEQYF

J: TRBJ1-1
D: NA
V: TRBV29-1
size: many
DNA: TGCAGCACCCTCCGACCCCTCAACACTGAAGCTTTCTTT
CDR3: CSTLRPLNTEAFF

J: TRBJ2-1
D: NA
V: TRBV9
size: many
DNA: TGTGCCAGCAGCGTAGGAGGGACACCAAATGAGCAGTTCTTC
CDR3: CASSVGGTPNEQFF

J: TRBJ1-1
D: NA
V: TRBV11-2
size: many
DNA: TGTGCCAGCGGAGACCTGAACACTGAAGCTTTCTTT
CDR3: CASGDLNTEAFF

J: TRBJ2-5
D: NA
V: TRBV5-1
size: NA
DNA: TGCGCCAGCAGCCCTGGGGACCTTCAAGAGACCCAGTACTTC
CDR3: CASSPGDLQETQYF

J: TRBJ2-2
D: TRBD1
V: TRBV7-2
size: many
DNA: TGTGCCAGCAGCTTAACAGGGGAACTAGCCGGGGAGCTGTTTTTT
CDR3: CASSLTGELAGELFF

J: TRBJ2-1
D: NA
V: TRBV9
size: many
DNA: TGTGCCAGCAGCGTAGATGGGGAGAACAATGAGCAGTTCTTC
CDR3: CASSVDGENNEQFF

J: TRBJ2-1
D: TRBD1
V: TRBV5-1
size: many
DNA: TGCGCCAGCAGCTTAATGGACAGGGTTTATGAGCAGTTCTTC
CDR3: CASSLMDRVYEQFF

J: TRBJ2-5
D: NA
V: TRBV4-1
size: many
DNA: TGCGCCAGCAGCCACCCCCCGGACGGAAAAGAGACCCAGTACTTC
CDR3: CASSHPPDGKETQYF

J: TRBJ2-2
D: NA
V: TRBV30
size: NA
DNA: TGTGCCTGGAGACGGGAGAACACCGGGGAGCTGTTTTTT
CDR3: CAWRRENTGELFF

J: TRBJ1-2
D: TRBD1
V: TRBV4-2
size: few
DNA: TGTGCCAGCAGCCGCGGACAGGATGGCTACACCTTC
CDR3: CASSRGQDGYTF

J: TRBJ2-3
D: NA
V: TRBV4-2
size: many
DNA: TGTGCCAGCAGCCAGCATCTTGGTTCGGCGCAGTATTTT
CDR3: CASSQHLGSAQYF

J: TRBJ2-1
D: TRBD1
V: TRBV6-5
size: many
DNA: TGTGCCAGCAAAGGACAGGGGGCGGCTGAGCAGTTCTTC
CDR3: CASKGQGAAEQFF

J: TRBJ2-5
D: NA
V: TRBV28
size: many
DNA: TGTGCCAGCAGTTTTGGTCATCATTACCAAGAGACCCAGTACTTC
CDR3: CASSFGHHYQETQYF

J: TRBJ1-2
D: NA
V: TRBV4-2
size: NA
DNA: TGTGCCAGCAGCCAAGACACCCACGCGGGACAAGGCTACACCTTC
CDR3: CASSQDTHAGQGYTF

J: TRBJ2-1
D: NA
V: TRBV15
size: many
DNA: TGTGCCACCAGCGGCCATATTAATGAGCAGTTCTTC
CDR3: CATSGHINEQFF

J: TRBJ2-4
D: NA
V: TRBV5-1
size: few
DNA: TGCGCCAGCAGCCTAGGAACGGCTGCCATTGGGACTCAGTACTTC
CDR3: CASSLGTAAIGTQYF

J: TRBJ2-7
D: NA
V: TRBV6-5
size: many
DNA: TGTGCCAGCAGTTACTCGACGGGAACCTACGAGCAGTACTTC
CDR3: CASSYSTGTYEQYF

J: TRBJ1-2
D: NA
V: TRBV20-1
size: many
DNA: TGCAGTGCTAGAGATTCTCGACAGTATGGCTACACCTTC
CDR3: CSARDSRQYGYTF

J: TRBJ2-1
D: NA
V: TRBV2
size: many
DNA: TGTGCCAGCAGTGATGCCGGCCAGGGGTTCTTTTGGGATGAGCAGTTCTTC
CDR3: CASSDAGQGFFWDEQFF

J: TRBJ2-7
D: NA
V: TRBV5-1
size: many
DNA: TGCGCCAGCAGCTTGGTTCCAGAAGTTAGTCATAACGAGCAGTACTTC
CDR3: CASSLVPEVSHNEQYF

J: TRBJ2-2
D: TRBD1
V: TRBV11-2
size: many
DNA: TGTGCCAGCAGCCCTCATAGACAGGGTAACACCGGGGAGCTGTTTTTT
CDR3: CASSPHRQGNTGELFF

J: TRBJ1-5
D: NA
V: TRBV12-3/TRBV12-4
size: many
DNA: TGTGCCAGCAGTCCCAGACCACAGTTCAGCAATCAGCCCCAGCATTTT
CDR3: CASSPRPQFSNQPQHF